This T cell receptor (beta chain) was documented in a study of T cells in Graves' hyperthyroidism and ophthalmopathy (dated by TCRdb to about 2019). A note on the overall study: Peripheral blood was collected at initial diagnosis, before any treatment. TCR V-J signatures able to tell the groups apart were searched for in a discovery cohort of 95 or so patients, of whom around 42 had Graves' ophthalmopathy and roughly 59 had stable Graves' hyperthyroidism. An independent validation cohort of around 20 hyperthyroidism patients and 17 patients who later progressed to ophthalmopathy tested prospective prediction of ophthalmopathy. For training and testing, the approximately 97 patients in the discovery cohort were randomly divided in a 7:3 ratio. The study also compared thyroid tissue and blood T-cell repertoires from more than five Graves' hyperthyroidism patients. Following sampling, methimazole starting at 30 mg daily was given to hyperthyroidism patients, and high-dose intravenous methylprednisolone was given to ophthalmopathy patients. The paper describes TCR Vbeta CDR3 sequencing of 135 peripheral blood samples, made up of 43 ophthalmopathy patients, 70 to 75 hyperthyroidism patients and 17 progressor patients. Broader findings and caveats from the paper: Most expanded thyroid clonotypes (frequency above 0.001) were also found in blood, which suggests that blood repertoires may mirror thyroid immune responses. Ophthalmopathy was separated from stable hyperthyroidism by a 13 V-J signature model, with around 88% sensitivity and roughly 81% specificity obtained in cross-validation and 80%/75% obtained in testing. No statistical method was used to fix the sample size in advance, and group allocation was not hidden from the investigators. During validation, the model predicted progression to ophthalmopathy a median of approximately 6 months ahead of onset, with more than 60% sensitivity and 72.22% specificity.

A patient counted as having stable Graves' hyperthyroidism if no progression to ophthalmopathy occurred over 18 months of follow-up. Hyperthyroidism patients were newly diagnosed, with disease duration under 2 months, and aged 18 to 65 years. Patients with uncontrolled infections, other autoimmune diseases, pregnancy or lactation were excluded. Diagnoses relied on clinical symptoms, serum thyroxine and TRAb, thyroid ultrasound and orbital computed tomography. PBMCs were separated from 10 ml of fresh peripheral blood using Ficoll-Paque density gradient centrifugation. Total RNA was extracted with Trizol reagent, and quality was checked on an Agilent 2100 Bioanalyzer. CDR1 and CDR2 (SNHLY, FYNNEI) derive from the germline V gene. V was cut back by 2 bases and J by 3 bases, leaving a gap of 11 bases between them. The CDR3 runs 15 amino acids, cysteine and phenylalanine included. The CDR3 DNA has 45 bases and is translated from base 1.

This clonotype appeared many times. Its antigen is not yet known. No quality values exist for individual bases; no much larger clone is one base distant. The TCR beta CDR3 regions were amplified from the RNA transcripts. A first-round RT-PCR of the TCR CDR3 used the HTBI primer set with the Qiagen OneStep RT-PCR kit. A second multiplex PCR round built the libraries, followed by size selection and purification. Sequencing of the libraries was done on an Illumina HiSeq2000 using paired-end 100 bp reads. As for the authors' bioinformatics: SOAPnuke was used to process the raw data, removing reads that contained adapters or uncalled bases, had a mean Phred below 15, or lacked an exact match to the constant primer or identifier. COPE v1.2.5 was used to merge the high-quality paired reads, and each unique nucleotide sequence was defined as a clonotype. MiTCR v1.1 was used to align the clonotypes against IMGT TRBV, TRBD and TRBJ reference segments. The analysis included only V-J combinations with a frequency above 0.0001, which together covered roughly 99% of the repertoires. A TCS score was defined as the ratio between F50 (clonal expansion) and ExV (chaos), using BLOSUM62-based TCRdist between CDR3 peptides within each V-J. Welch's t-statistics and random forest reduced 450 to 600 V-J features to under 15, which were used in a naive Bayes classifier (R e1071). TCRdb itself trimmed the public reads at Q25 with fastp, ran MiXCR and retained productive beta chains. Records with the same CDR3 protein are collapsed into one entry carrying the most frequent genes and DNA. The V and J calls and clone size are TCRdb's, not the authors'. Within this sample are roughly 510,000 distinct CDR3 sequences, with around 20% of them counted one time only. The ten largest account for 26% of the sample.

This clonotype was obtained from a man between 18 and 29 years old with Graves' hyperthyroidism. The sequence links TRBV2 to TRBJ2-4; 6 matching bases give a weak D call of TRBD2. The specimen was blood. CDR3 protein: CASSERRLDKNIQYF. The DNA sequence follows: TGTGCCAGCAGTGAAAGGCGACTAGACAAAAACATTCAGTACTTC.